The 23 T cell receptor beta chains below were found in one sample sequenced in a study of monozygotic twins with inflammatory bowel disease. TCRdb processed the 5' RACE reads again and assigns one entry to each CDR3 protein, with no DNA. This table lists just over 300,000 distinct CDR3 sequences. Source material: blood. The receptors shown here come from a human donor with ulcerative colitis or Crohn's disease, or a healthy co-twin of an affected twin (not recorded which).

The V gene is TRBV20-1, the J gene TRBJ1-2; TCRdb lists TRBD1, though no DNA is available to test this call. This CDR3 spans 13 amino acids. Germline lookup yields CDR1 DFQATT and CDR2 SNEGSKA (reference sequence). CDR3 sequence: CSHAPGTGVGYTF.

The rearrangement joins TRBV6-2 or TRBV6-3 to TRBJ1-2. The germline V gene encodes CDR1 MNHEY and CDR2 SVGEGT. The length of the CDR3 is 12 residues. The CDR3 region is CASSYGPYGYTF.

This chain uses TRBV6-1 with TRBJ2-3; TCRdb reports TRBD1, a call that lacks DNA to check it against. The CDR3 extends over 17 amino acids. Per germline, CDR1 MNHNS and CDR2 SASEGT. This CDR3 is CASSERGGGPGTDTQYF.

CDR3 loop: CSAREVLAGVRFYEQYF. The chain is built from TRBV20-1 and TRBJ2-7; TCRdb's D call, TRBD2, is unchecked because there is no DNA. This CDR3 region has 17 residues. Germline CDR1 reads DFQATT; CDR2 reads SNEGSKA (reference sequence).

The V gene is TRBV3-1, the J gene TRBJ2-1. Looked up from germline, CDR1 is LGHDT and CDR2 is YNNKEL (reference sequence). This CDR3 has 19 residues. CDR3: CASSHHRMAFRGSYNEQFF.

The chain has TRBV20-1 and TRBJ2-7; absent DNA, TCRdb's TRBD2 call cannot be checked. The CDR3 sequence is 13 residues long. From germline, CDR1 is DFQATT and CDR2 SNEGSKA (reference sequence). The chain's CDR3 is CSATDYLPYEQYF.

The V call is TRBV7-2, the J call TRBJ2-7; TCRdb returns TRBD1, unconfirmable since there is no DNA. The CDR3 length is 17 residues. The germline CDR1 and CDR2 sequences are SGHTA and FQGNSA. The CDR3 sequence: CASTPVGGRDRAYEQYF.

The chain is built from TRBV20-1 and TRBJ2-7; TCRdb proposes TRBD2, but this gene call is untestable without DNA. This CDR3 has 15 residues. Per germline, CDR1 DFQATT and CDR2 SNEGSKA (reference sequence). The CDR3 spells CSARGFGTSAYEQYF.

V gene TRBV18 combines with J gene TRBJ1-1; TCRdb lists TRBD1, though no DNA is available to test this call. From germline, CDR1 is KGHSH and CDR2 LQKENI. The CDR3 totals 17 residues. The CDR3 loop reads CASSPTDRGGGNTEAFF.

The V and J genes are TRBV29-1 and TRBJ2-7. CDR3 length equals 12 residues. Per germline, CDR1 SQVTM and CDR2 ANQGSEA. CDR3 residues: CSVGVTSYEQYF.

The chain is built from TRBV7-9 and TRBJ2-1. Germline assignment: CDR1 SEHNR and CDR2 FQNEAQ (reference sequence). This CDR3 is 14 amino acids long. The CDR3 loop reads CASSIAVGYNEQFF.

The chain uses TRBV20-1 and TRBJ1-5; TCRdb returns TRBD1, unconfirmable since there is no DNA. CDR1 DFQATT and CDR2 SNEGSKA come from the germline V gene (reference sequence). CDR3 length equals 13 residues. CDR3: CSVPGASNQPQHF.

V gene TRBV5-1 combines with J gene TRBJ2-3; as DNA is missing, the TRBD1 call by TCRdb cannot be tested. The CDR3 loop spans 15 amino acids. The germline V gene has CDR1 SGHRS and CDR2 YFSETQ. Here the CDR3 reads CASSLEGTSGDTQYF.

The J gene is TRBJ1-2, the V gene TRBV7-2; TCRdb outputs TRBD1, but without DNA this stays unchecked. The V gene's germline CDR1 is SGHTA and CDR2 FQGNSA. CDR3 size: 13 residues. The chain's CDR3 is CASHRTHNYGYTF.

This chain links TRBV7-9 with TRBJ2-5; TCRdb returns TRBD1, unconfirmable since there is no DNA. The CDR3 is made up of 15 amino acids. Germline CDR1 reads SEHNR; CDR2 reads FQNEAQ (reference sequence). The CDR3 region is CASSLRDGFQETQYF.

This sequence joins TRBV6-2 or TRBV6-3 and TRBJ2-7. CDR1 is MNHEY, CDR2 SVGEGT, per germline. The CDR3 has 12 amino acids. The CDR3 loop reads CASSYLGNEQYF.

The chain employs TRBV6-1 and TRBJ1-1; checking the TCRdb D call of TRBD1 is not possible without DNA. The CDR3 length is 15 residues. CDR1 is MNHNS and CDR2 is SASEGT in the germline V gene. The CDR3 protein is CASTPREGPWTEAFF.

The rearrangement uses TRBV7-9 and TRBJ2-5; TCRdb outputs TRBD1, but without DNA this stays unchecked. Germline V gives CDR1 SEHNR, CDR2 FQNEAQ (reference sequence). This CDR3 contains 15 residues. The CDR3 spells CASSPDLRGVETQYF.

The chain has TRBV7-8 and TRBJ2-1. The CDR3 spans 14 residues. The V gene's germline CDR1 is SGHVS and CDR2 FQNEAQ. CDR3 loop: CASSLGERYNEQFF.

The V and J genes are TRBV2 and TRBJ2-1; the D gene TCRdb calls, TRBD2, cannot be checked with no DNA. The CDR3 length is 15 residues. Per the germline V gene, CDR1 is SNHLY and CDR2 is FYNNEI. The CDR3 here is CAAPLLAGAYNEQFF.

V gene TRBV2 combines with J gene TRBJ1-2; lacking DNA, the TRBD1 call made by TCRdb goes unchecked. The germline CDR1 and CDR2 sequences are SNHLY and FYNNEI. This CDR3 has 14 residues. The CDR3 reads CASSDTRVNYGYTF.

The genes are TRBV5-6 and TRBJ2-2. This CDR3 is 15 amino acids long. CDR1 and CDR2 (germline): SGHDT, YYEEEE. The CDR3 here is CASSSGSLYTGELFF.

The chain is built from TRBV4-3 and TRBJ1-5. The V gene's germline CDR1 is LGHNA and CDR2 YSLEER. The CDR3 length is 16 residues. The CDR3 region is CASSQAVGVGNQPQHF.